This is a list of T cell receptor beta chains from one sample in a study of vaccination effects on CD4 cells after COVID-19. These receptors' targets are unknown. Assay: immunoSEQ multiplex PCR; the TCRdb copy retains only in-frame clones and omits some. This table has about 27,000 clones, roughly 73% appearing once. This specimen was CD4+ T cells from PBMCs cultured with HCoV-NL63 spike peptides, taken before COVID-19 vaccination. The receptors derive from a human donor who received a COVID-19 vaccine. Both conserved end residues are part of each CDR3. The order of the fields is clone size, J gene, CDR3 length, D gene, V gene, CDR3 DNA, CDR3 protein. D genes are given only for firm matches. Clone size appears in some rows only: once, few, many, or a class for an expanded clone.

-,TRBJ1-2,15,TRBD1,TRBV10-3,TGTGCCATCAGTGAGGGACAGGGAACTAACTATGGCTACACCTTC,CAISEGQGTNYGYTF
-,TRBJ2-3,17,TRBD2,TRBV5-4,TGTGCCAGCAGCTTCGGCGGGGGGGTGGAGGGCGCAGATACGCAGTATTTT,CASSFGGGVEGADTQYF
-,TRBJ2-5,13,-,TRBV30,TGTGCCTCGTTCGGGACGGCCCAAGAGACCCAGTACTTC,CASFGTAQETQYF
few,TRBJ2-7,14,TRBD1,TRBV2,TGTGCCAGCAACACAGGGGGCAATTCCTACGAGCAGTACTTC,CASNTGGNSYEQYF
-,TRBJ2-2,14,TRBD1,TRBV3-1/TRBV3-2,TGTGCCAGCAGCCCCGGACAGGGGACCGGGGAGCTGTTTTTT,CASSPGQGTGELFF
-,TRBJ1-1,14,-,TRBV19,TGTGCCAGTAGTATCAGGGCGGCGAACACTGAAGCTTTCTTT,CASSIRAANTEAFF
-,TRBJ2-6,18,-,TRBV5-4,TGTGCCAGCAGCTTGGCCCAGAGGGGTTTATCGGGGGCCAACGTCCTGACTTTC,CASSLAQRGLSGANVLTF
-,TRBJ2-3,16,-,TRBV18,TGTGCCAGCTCACCACCCACGGCAGCTAGCACAGATACGCAGTATTTT,CASSPPTAASTDTQYF
-,TRBJ1-6,15,TRBD1,TRBV3-1/TRBV3-2,TGTGCCAGCAGCAGGCGGACAGGGCGGAATTCACCCCTCCACTTT,CASSRRTGRNSPLHF
-,TRBJ1-3,17,TRBD1,TRBV4-3,TGCGCCAGCAGCCAGACATGGGACAGAGCCTCTGGAAACACCATATATTTT,CASSQTWDRASGNTIYF
-,TRBJ1-3,14,-,TRBV5-6,TGTGCCAGCAGTCCGGGGCAGGGGCAAAACACCATATATTTT,CASSPGQGQNTIYF
-,TRBJ2-7,14,-,TRBV5-1,TGCGCCAGCAGCTTGGGACTGGGATCCTACGAGCAGTACTTC,CASSLGLGSYEQYF
-,TRBJ2-7,21,-,TRBV4-1,TGCGCCAGCAGCCAATTCTCCAATACCAAGCCAATTTCAGGAAAGTCCTACGAGCAGTACTTC,CASSQFSNTKPISGKSYEQYF
-,TRBJ1-2,14,-,TRBV6-5,TGTGCCAGCAGTTACCTCCAGGGTTCCTATGGCTACACCTTC,CASSYLQGSYGYTF
-,TRBJ1-3,16,-,TRBV27,TGTGCCAGCAGTTTATCGTTAGGACACTCTGGAAACACCATATATTTT,CASSLSLGHSGNTIYF
-,TRBJ2-3,14,-,TRBV5-4,TGTGCCAGCAGCGAAACAGGGAGCACAGATACGCAGTATTTT,CASSETGSTDTQYF
-,TRBJ2-3,12,-,TRBV29-1,TGCAGCGTTGCTCGCGGCACAGATACGCAGTATTTT,CSVARGTDTQYF
once,TRBJ2-5,15,-,TRBV4-2,TGTGCCAGCAGCCAAACGGACAAGGGCAAAGAGACCCAGTACTTC,CASSQTDKGKETQYF
-,TRBJ2-1,13,TRBD2,TRBV6-2/TRBV6-3,TGTGCCAGCAGCATCGGGGGGAACAATGAGCAGTTCTTC,CASSIGGNNEQFF
-,TRBJ2-7,14,TRBD2,TRBV6-6,TGTGCCAGCAGCGGCTCTAGCGGGATCTACGAGCAGTACTTC,CASSGSSGIYEQYF
few,TRBJ1-3,13,TRBD1,TRBV19,TGTGCCAGTAGTAGGGACAGCGGAAACACCATATATTTT,CASSRDSGNTIYF
once,TRBJ2-6,17,-,TRBV5-1,TGCGCCAGCAGCTGGGGGGCGGGGGACTCTGGGGCCAACGTCCTGACTTTC,CASSWGAGDSGANVLTF
-,TRBJ2-1,17,-,TRBV21-1,TGTGCCAGCAGCGGACCGGGACAGTCCATCTCCTACAATGAGCAGTTCTTC,CASSGPGQSISYNEQFF
-,TRBJ2-3,16,-,TRBV18,TGTGCCGGCTCCCGGCTAGCAGCTCCTAGCACAGATACGCAGTATTTT,CAGSRLAAPSTDTQYF
once,TRBJ1-2,19,TRBD1,TRBV3-1/TRBV3-2,TGTGCCAGCAGATCATCAGGGGGCGCGGGACCGACAGCTAACTATGGCTACACCTTC,CASRSSGGAGPTANYGYTF
-,TRBJ1-1,15,TRBD1,TRBV28,TGTGCCAGCAGTAAACCAACAGGGGGCTTAGATGAAGCTTTCTTT,CASSKPTGGLDEAFF
-,TRBJ2-7,15,TRBD2,TRBV4-2,TGTGCCAGCAGCGAGGGAACTAGCGGCTCCTACGAGCAGTACTTC,CASSEGTSGSYEQYF
few,TRBJ2-7,10,-,TRBV2,TGTGCCAGCAGCTCCTACGAGCAGTACTTC,CASSSYEQYF
-,TRBJ2-1,12,-,TRBV27,TGTGCCAGCAGCCATCTAGCGTTCGAGCAGTTCTTC,CASSHLAFEQFF
-,TRBJ1-4,20,TRBD1,TRBV7-7,TGTGCTAGCAGCTTAGCTGGAGCCGACGAAGGGACAGCGATGAATGAAAAACTGTTTTTT,CASSLAGADEGTAMNEKLFF
few,TRBJ1-1,14,-,TRBV6-2/TRBV6-3,TGTGCCAGCAGTTACACGACGGTTAACACTGAAGCTTTCTTT,CASSYTTVNTEAFF
-,TRBJ1-6,14,-,TRBV3-1/TRBV3-2,TGTGCCAGCAGCCCCGGCCCCTATAATTCACCCCTCCACTTT,CASSPGPYNSPLHF
-,TRBJ1-2,17,-,TRBV12-5,TGTGCTAGTGGTTTGGAACCCCCTGGGGGCGTCCCCTATGGCTACACCTTC,CASGLEPPGGVPYGYTF
many,TRBJ2-2,15,-,TRBV5-6,TGTGCCAGCAGCTTTGGGGGAACTAACACCGGGGAGCTGTTTTTT,CASSFGGTNTGELFF
few,TRBJ2-5,13,-,TRBV11-2,TGTGCCAGCAGCTTAGAAAGGGCAGAGACCCAGTACTTC,CASSLERAETQYF
-,TRBJ1-2,12,TRBD1,TRBV5-1,TGCGCCAGCAGCTTGGAGGACAGGGGGTACACCTTC,CASSLEDRGYTF
-,TRBJ2-1,14,TRBD2,TRBV6-6,TGTGCCAGCAGCCGCGCCGGGAGGGATCATGAGCAGTTCTTC,CASSRAGRDHEQFF
-,TRBJ2-1,13,-,TRBV11-3,TGTGCCAGCAGCTTAGATCAAAGGAGTGAGCAGTTCTTC,CASSLDQRSEQFF
-,TRBJ2-5,18,TRBD2,TRBV20-1,TGCAGTGCTAGTGGGTTTGGGGCTAGCGGGGGGGCAGGGGAGACCCAGTACTTC,CSASGFGASGGAGETQYF
few,TRBJ1-2,12,-,TRBV15,TGTGCCACCAGCAGAGATTCCTATGGCTACACCTTC,CATSRDSYGYTF
-,TRBJ1-2,15,-,TRBV7-5,TGTGCCAGAAGCTTAGGCGGGACATATTACTATGGCTACACCTTC,CARSLGGTYYYGYTF
few,TRBJ2-7,14,TRBD1,TRBV30,TGTGCCTGGAGTGCCGGACAGGGTTTCTACGAGCAGTACTTC,CAWSAGQGFYEQYF
-,TRBJ1-3,12,-,TRBV11-3,TGTGCCAGCAGCTTAGATCGGAACACCATATATTTT,CASSLDRNTIYF
few,TRBJ1-2,14,-,TRBV5-5,TGTGCCAGCAGCCCCGAGGCAGGGCCTAATGGCTACACCTTC,CASSPEAGPNGYTF
-,TRBJ2-1,14,-,TRBV4-3,TGCGCCAGCAGCCAGGGTACAGGGACCAATGAGCAGTTCTTC,CASSQGTGTNEQFF
-,TRBJ2-1,17,-,TRBV7-2,TGTGCCAGCAGCTTCCCCTTGGGGCGGACCTCCTACAATGAGCAGTTCTTC,CASSFPLGRTSYNEQFF
once,TRBJ2-3,13,TRBD2,TRBV28,TGTGCCAGCAGTCGCGCGGGAGTGGATACGCAGTATTTT,CASSRAGVDTQYF
-,TRBJ2-3,16,TRBD2,TRBV18,TGTGCCAGCTCACCAAACGAAAGCGGGGGAACAGATACGCAGTATTTT,CASSPNESGGTDTQYF